This T cell receptor (beta chain) stems from a study of blood T cell repertoires in COVID-19. About the research overall: Nucleic acid was either cDNA or gDNA, and it came from T cells, B-cell-depleted T cells, or PBMCs.

Trimming took 6 bases from V and 1 from J; bases not matched to a gene: 4. The CDR3 covers 14 residues. Germline CDR1 and CDR2: KGHSH and LQKENI. As handled by the study authors: Estimation of nucleated cell counts relied on the amplification of reference gene primers. Clones were sequenced by immunoSEQ multiplex PCR, and TCRdb holds only the in-frame ones, with some missing. V, J and clone size derive from that table, while D and trimming were established from the DNA sequence. The sample includes approximately 23,000 clones, around 91% seen only once; the top ten take 2.5% to 3.5%. This chain joins TRBV18 and TRBJ1-1; 8 positions agree with TRBD1. The clonotype was recovered from a man between 65 and 80 years old with acute or convalescent COVID-19. The sequenced sample consisted of peripheral blood. DNA of the CDR3: TGTGCCAGCTCCCCCGGACAGGGGAACACTGAAGCTTTCTTT. It yields the protein CASSPGQGNTEAFF.